This T cell receptor beta chain emerged from a study of response to subunit inactivated influenza vaccine. Comments on this clonotype: The antigen remains unidentified.

Study-wide results and caveats: New T cells are recruited in small numbers by each seasonal influenza vaccination, according to the authors' suggestion.

CDR1 is DFQATT, CDR2 SNEGSKA, per germline (reference sequence). The length of the CDR3 is 14 residues. MiXCR, applied by TCRdb to the RT-PCR reads, yields one record per CDR3 protein. The sample includes about 500,000 distinct CDR3 sequences, 10% to 15% of them seen just once. The starting material was PBMCs from blood, obtained about 40 days after vaccination. This TCR was sampled from a man aged 50 to 59 who received an inactivated influenza vaccine. The chain carries TRBV20-1 and TRBJ2-1, with 10 positions matching TRBD2. CDR3 amino acids: CSPKGAGGIVEQFF. The CDR3 bases are TGCAGCCCTAAGGGAGCGGGGGGGATCGTTGAGCAGTTCTTC.